This T cell receptor (beta chain) was sequenced for a study of post-analysis software for immune sequencing data. Unique molecular identifiers were built into the TCR beta cDNA libraries. TCRdb called the PCR reads again in MiXCR, with one record for every CDR3 protein. The sample records under 200,000 distinct CDR3 sequences, roughly 34% being singletons. V was trimmed by 4 bases and J by 0 bases, leaving 10 bases between them. The CDR3 contains 14 residues. Germline CDR1 and CDR2: SGHKS and YYEKEE (reference sequence). This clonotype is a singleton in its sample. Its specificity is unknown. A much larger clone lies a single base off, so this may be a read error. General study points: Patients used about 5 TRBV segments, including TRBV5-6, TRBV5-1 and TRBV20-1, more often than controls.

The chain employs TRBV5-5 and TRBJ1-1, with D maybe TRBD1 (5 bases). The TCR was taken from a girl under 18 with multiple sclerosis. Material: blood, obtained after autologous hematopoietic stem cell transplantation. The CDR3: CASSRQKVNTEAFF. The CDR3 DNA follows: TGTGCCAGCAGCAGACAGAAGGTGAACACTGAAGCTTTCTTT.